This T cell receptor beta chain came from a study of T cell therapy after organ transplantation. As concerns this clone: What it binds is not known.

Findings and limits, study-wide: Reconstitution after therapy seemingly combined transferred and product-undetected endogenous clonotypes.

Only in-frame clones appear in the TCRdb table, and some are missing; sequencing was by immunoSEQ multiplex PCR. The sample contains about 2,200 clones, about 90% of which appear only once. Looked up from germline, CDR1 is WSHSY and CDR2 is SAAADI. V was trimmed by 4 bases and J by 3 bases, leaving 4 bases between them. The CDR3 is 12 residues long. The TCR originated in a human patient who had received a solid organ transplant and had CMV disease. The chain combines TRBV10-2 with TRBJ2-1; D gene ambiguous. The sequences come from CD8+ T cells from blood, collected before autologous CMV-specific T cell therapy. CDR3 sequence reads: CASSVIYNEQFF. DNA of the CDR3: TGCGCCAGCAGTGTGATCTACAATGAGCAGTTCTTC.